This is a list of T cell receptor beta chains from one sample in a study of cytomegalovirus exposure and HLA in healthy donors. Profiling relied on immunoSEQ multiplex PCR, and the TCRdb table lists in-frame clones only, not all of them. The sample lists under 100,000 clones, roughly 80% occurring once. Material for sequencing was PBMCs. Receptor source: a man aged 50 to 59 in good health and CMV-seronegative. Both conserved end residues are part of each CDR3. Fields, in order: clone size, D gene, J gene, V gene, CDR3 DNA, CDR3 protein. D genes are given only for firm matches. The size of a clone is reported for some rows only, either as once, few or many, or as a class for expanded clones.

many | . | TRBJ1-1 | TRBV6-6 | TGTGCCAGCACTCTAAAAGGGGGAGGGGGTAGCGCTGAAGCTTTCTTT | CASTLKGGGGSAEAFF
. | TRBD1 | TRBJ1-5 | TRBV19 | TGTGCCAGTAGATCAGGGACAGGGAATCAGCCCCAGCATTTT | CASRSGTGNQPQHF
. | . | TRBJ2-1 | TRBV5-1 | TGCGCCAGCAGCTCGAGTGGCTCCTACAATGAGCAGTTCTTC | CASSSSGSYNEQFF
. | TRBD1 | TRBJ2-7 | TRBV5-1 | TGCGCCAGCAGCTTGGGATTCGGGACAGGGCCTTACGAGCAGTACTTC | CASSLGFGTGPYEQYF
once | . | TRBJ1-3 | TRBV27 | TGTGCCAGCAGTCCTCGACAGGCTGGACCCGGAAACACCATATATTTT | CASSPRQAGPGNTIYF
. | . | TRBJ1-5 | TRBV10-3 | TGTGCCATCAGTGAGTCAGGGGCCGACAATCAGCCCCAGCATTTT | CAISESGADNQPQHF
. | TRBD1 | TRBJ2-2 | TRBV19 | TGTGCCAGTAGTCTCGCCGGGACAGCCGGGGAGCTGTTTTTT | CASSLAGTAGELFF
. | . | TRBJ2-3 | TRBV5-1 | TGCGCCAGCAGCTTGGGGGCCACAGATACGCAGTATTTT | CASSLGATDTQYF
few | . | TRBJ1-3 | TRBV5-4 | TGTGCCAGCAGCTCGGGGGGCTCTGGAAACACCATATATTTT | CASSSGGSGNTIYF
. | . | TRBJ1-2 | TRBV10-3 | TGTGCCATCAGTGAGGGGGGCACCTATGGCTACACCTTC | CAISEGGTYGYTF